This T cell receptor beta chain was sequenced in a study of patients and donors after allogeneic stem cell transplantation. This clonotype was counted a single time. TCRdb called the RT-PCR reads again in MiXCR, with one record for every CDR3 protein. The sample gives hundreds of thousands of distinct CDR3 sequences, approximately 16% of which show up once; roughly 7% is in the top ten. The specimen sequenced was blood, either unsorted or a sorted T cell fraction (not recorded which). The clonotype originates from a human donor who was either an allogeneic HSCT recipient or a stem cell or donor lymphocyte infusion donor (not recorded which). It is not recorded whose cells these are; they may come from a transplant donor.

The CDR3 reads CASSPTSYSALRQYF. The CDR3 DNA reads TGTGCCAGCAGCCCTACAAGCTACAGCGCGCTGAGGCAGTACTTC. The chain is built from TRBV9 and TRBJ2-7; D gene unclear. Germline CDR1 SGDLS, CDR2 YYNGEE. This CDR3 spans 15 amino acids. V was clipped by 4 bases and J by 9 bases, with 23 bases between them.